This TCR beta chain appears in the sequencing data of a study of cytomegalovirus exposure and HLA in healthy donors. Study-level background: The Caucasian-associated ancestry cluster held around four fifths of some 420 genotyped donors. Study-level results: Most TCR sequences were seen very rarely across donors, but some public TCRs occurred in many. A previous analysis found most TCR beta V segments productive roughly 87% or roughly 30% of the time.

Points on this clone: Antigen specificity is unknown.

Germline V lookup: CDR1 SEHNR, CDR2 FQNEAQ (reference sequence). Between the trimmed V and J ends, which lost 5 bases and 5 bases, there was a span of 12 bases. This CDR3 is built from 13 residues. A multiplex PCR was run with 60 Vbeta primers and 13 Jbeta primers. How the authors handled the data: The authors later counted 75 million to 90 million unique TCR beta chains, approximately 12 million of them shared. The method was immunoSEQ multiplex PCR; TCRdb's version includes in-frame clones alone and lacks a portion of them. D and trimming come from the DNA, and the V and J calls and clone size come from that table. The table has 35,000 to 45,000 clones, roughly 64% seen once; the top ten hold 9.5% to 15%.

This rearrangement joins TRBV7-9 to TRBJ2-5; D perhaps matches TRBD2 (6 bases). The TCR was taken from a man in his sixties in good health and CMV-seropositive. What was sequenced was PBMCs. The CDR3 region has the DNA TGTGCCAGCAGCGGCGGACTATCGGAGACCCAGTACTTC. It translates to CASSGGLSETQYF.